The 9 T cell receptor beta chains below come from one sample, sequenced in a study of blood T cell repertoires in COVID-19. The data were produced by immunoSEQ multiplex PCR, yet TCRdb's version contains in-frame clones alone and is incomplete. The repertoire holds 100,000 to 150,000 clones, with approximately 89% as singletons. Source material: peripheral blood. The source is an older woman with COVID-19, enrolled during active disease.

A single count supports this clone. The chain combines TRBV6-5 with TRBJ2-1, with 8 bases that match TRBD2. This CDR3 contains 15 residues. Per germline, CDR1 MNHEY and CDR2 SVGAGI. V shed 8 bases and J 7 bases; nucleotides not matched to a gene: 13. Written as DNA, the CDR3 is TGTGCCAGCGGGGGCCCGGGAGGGGGAACTAATGAGCAGTTCTTC. Its protein product is CASGGPGGGTNEQFF.

The chain carries TRBV27 and TRBJ1-2; TRBD1 agrees at 9 bases. V dropped 8 bases and J dropped 2; count of bases not matched to a gene: 12. Germline V gene data show CDR1 as MNHEY and CDR2 as SMNVEV (reference sequence). This CDR3 is built from 16 residues. This CDR3 is CASQRAPGQGNYGYTF. CDR3 sequence (DNA): TGTGCCAGCCAAAGGGCCCCGGGACAGGGAAACTATGGCTACACCTTC.

The chain couples TRBV30 to TRBJ1-5; D is unclear. Germline CDR1 and CDR2: GTSNPN and SVGIG (reference sequence). There are 14 residues in the CDR3. Trimming left V 2 bases short and J 5 bases short, with 13 bases between. CDR3 protein: CAWSREMEDQPQHF. DNA for the CDR3: TGTGCCTGGAGTAGGGAAATGGAGGATCAGCCCCAGCATTTT. Combining the CDR3 with reference TRBV30 and TRBJ1-5 gives the whole variable domain SQTIHQWPATLVQPVGSPLSLECTVEGTSNPNLYWYRQAAGRGLQLLFYSVGIGQISSEVPQNLSASRPQDRQFILSSKKLLLSDSGFYLCAWSREMEDQPQHFGDGTRLSIL.

The chain joins TRBV5-1 to TRBJ2-3; TRBD2 agrees at 10 bases. Germline CDR1 SGHRS, CDR2 YFSETQ. The CDR3 consists of 16 residues. V dropped 0 bases and J dropped 2; count of bases not matched to a gene: 3. The CDR3 region has the DNA TGCGCCAGCAGCTTGGCCGGGACTAGCGTCACAGATACGCAGTATTTT. It yields the protein CASSLAGTSVTDTQYF.

This clone was seen only once. CDR3 nucleotide sequence: TGCGCCAGCAGCCAAGCCCTGGGACAGGGGGCGTCTGGGGCCAACGTCCTGACTTTC. As protein: CASSQALGQGASGANVLTF. The chain links TRBV4-1 to TRBJ2-6, with 12 bases identical to TRBD1. Germline values: CDR1 MGHRA, CDR2 YSYEKL. V dropped 1 base and J dropped 1; count of bases not matched to a gene: 5. The CDR3 contains 19 residues.

The chain employs TRBV11-1 and TRBJ1-3; a possible D gene is TRBD1 (6 bases). Per the germline V gene, CDR1 is SGHAT and CDR2 is FQDESV (reference sequence). The V end was cut by 6 bases, the J end by 1 base, with 13 bases between. The CDR3 consists of 15 residues. DNA of the CDR3: TGTGCCAGCAGTTTCAACAGGGAATCTGGAAACACCATATATTTT. Translation gives CASSFNRESGNTIYF.

The chain joins TRBV2 to TRBJ1-1; 7 bases match TRBD1. CDR1 and CDR2 from the germline V gene are SNHLY and FYNNEI. The CDR3 is 17 amino acids. The V gene end was trimmed by 3 bases and the J gene end by 2 bases; junction bases not matched to a gene: 12. The CDR3 spells CASSDVPTGSINTEAFF. DNA for the CDR3: TGTGCCAGCAGTGATGTCCCGACAGGGAGTATTAACACTGAAGCTTTCTTT.

In this sample, this clone turned up once. The CDR3 bases are TGTGCCAGCAGCCAAGTGGGGGGACAGGGACACAATGAGCAGTTCTTC. Translating gives CASSQVGGQGHNEQFF. The chain uses TRBV4-2 and TRBJ2-1; 9 bases match TRBD1. V was pared by 1 base and J by 5 bases, with 6 bases of the junction left unmatched. The germline V gene encodes CDR1 LGHNA and CDR2 YNFKEQ. CDR3 length: 16 amino acids.

V and J are TRBV28 and TRBJ2-6; TRBD1 agrees at 8 bases. CDR1 MDHEN and CDR2 SYDVKM come from the germline V gene. J was trimmed by 0 bases and V by 3 bases; bases with no gene match: 19. CDR3 size: 22 residues. The CDR3 here is CASSLAGLSVGQGSSGANVLTF. CDR3 sequence (DNA): TGTGCCAGCAGTTTGGCAGGGCTCTCGGTTGGACAGGGAAGCTCTGGGGCCAACGTCCTGACTTTC.